The 31 T cell receptor beta chains below all came from one sample that was sequenced in a study of blood T cell repertoires in COVID-19. This table comes from immunoSEQ multiplex PCR, and its TCRdb copy is limited to in-frame clones, with some not included. The sample has some 120,000 clones, around 89% seen once; the top ten hold 1.5% to 1.9%. The sample was peripheral blood. The receptors shown here come from a human donor in a cohort sampled during active COVID-19.

V and J are TRBV6-1 and TRBJ2-1; 7 bases are a match to TRBD2. J gave up 3 bases and V 1 base, and 9 bases lay outside the gene matches. CDR3 size: 17 residues. CDR1 and CDR2 from the germline V gene are MNHNS and SASEGT. This CDR3 is CASSEGFGGGSYNEQFF. CDR3 in DNA: TGTGCCAGCAGTGAAGGGTTCGGCGGGGGTAGCTACAATGAGCAGTTCTTC.

As for this clone: Distinct nucleotide sequences in the sample also encode this CDR3. The CDR3 nucleotides read TGCGCCAGCAGCCCGGAACCCAACAGGGGAATTAACTATGGCTACACCTTC. This gives the protein CASSPEPNRGINYGYTF. J is TRBJ1-2 and V is TRBV4-1; 7 positions match TRBD1. V lost 4 bases and J lost 1; bases outside the gene matches: 12. The CDR3 contains 17 residues. Per germline, CDR1 MGHRA and CDR2 YSYEKL.

This clone has just one count. V and J are TRBV11-2 and TRBJ2-3; 11 nucleotides match TRBD2. Trimming took 6 bases from V and 2 from J; bases not matched to a gene: 10. Germline V lookup: CDR1 SGHAT, CDR2 FQNNGV. The CDR3 extends over 17 amino acids. CDR3 in DNA: TGTGCCAGCAGTCCCTATAGCGGGAGGGCAAACACAGATACGCAGTATTTT. It codes for CASSPYSGRANTDTQYF.

The rearrangement joins TRBV27 to TRBJ2-3; D call uncertain. Looked up from germline, CDR1 is MNHEY and CDR2 is SMNVEV (reference sequence). CDR3 length: 14 residues. V dropped 6 bases and J dropped 6 bases, with 16 bases sitting between them. The CDR3 sequence is CASSRTLNGDTQYF. CDR3 nucleotides: TGTGCCAGCAGCCGAACCCTTAATGGCGATACGCAGTATTTT.

This chain joins TRBV6-5 and TRBJ1-2; D is ambiguous. V was clipped by 7 bases and J by 5 bases, with 14 bases between them. The length of the CDR3 is 13 residues. Germline V lookup: CDR1 MNHEY, CDR2 SVGAGI. CDR3 sequence reads: CASTEGLRYGYTF. CDR3 sequence (DNA): TGTGCCAGCACCGAGGGCCTCCGGTATGGCTACACCTTC.

The gene calls are TRBV5-4 and TRBJ2-1, with TRBD1 matching 7 bases. Per the germline V gene, CDR1 is SGHNT and CDR2 is YYREEE (reference sequence). J lost 10 bases, V lost 2 bases, and 0 bases had no gene match. This CDR3 is 11 amino acids long. The CDR3 DNA reads TGTGCCAGCAGCTTACAGGGGGAGCAGTTCTTC. Residues: CASSLQGEQFF.

This clone was observed a single time. CDR3 nucleotide sequence: TGTGCCAGCAGTTTTGGGGGGGCATATAGCAATCAGCCCCAGCATTTT. This encodes CASSFGGAYSNQPQHF. This chain links TRBV28 with TRBJ1-5; the D gene is possibly TRBD1 (6 bases). Germline CDR1 and CDR2: MDHEN and SYDVKM. The CDR3 has 16 residues. Trimming cost V 3 bases and J 0 bases, with 12 bases left between them.

J is TRBJ2-2 and V is TRBV13, with 9 bases aligning to TRBD1. This CDR3 contains 17 residues. Germline assignment: CDR1 PRHDT and CDR2 FYEKMQ (reference sequence). Trimming cost V 5 bases and J 7 bases; bases outside gene matches: 14. In DNA, the CDR3 is TGTGCCAGCAGCCTAGAAGCATTCACAGGGGGCCTCGGGGAGCTGTTTTTT. Translation gives CASSLEAFTGGLGELFF.

The chain is built from TRBV30 and TRBJ1-2; D is unclear. The CDR3 totals 13 residues. V lost 6 bases to trimming and J lost 6 bases, with 17 bases between them. Germline CDR1 reads GTSNPN; CDR2 reads SVGIG (reference sequence). The CDR3 spells CACPVWHGNGYTF. The DNA of the CDR3 is TGTGCCTGCCCAGTATGGCACGGGAATGGCTACACCTTC.

The chain recombines TRBV14 with TRBJ2-7, with 8 bases lining up with TRBD1. The ends lost 4 bases at V and 0 bases at J; junction bases unmatched: 11. CDR1 SGHDN and CDR2 FVKESK come from the germline V gene. The CDR3 is 17 amino acids. CDR3 amino acids: CASSRNFAGQGSYEQYF. DNA of the CDR3: TGTGCCAGCAGCCGAAATTTCGCTGGACAGGGCTCCTACGAGCAGTACTTC.

This chain joins TRBV5-1 and TRBJ2-5, with 9 bases that match TRBD1. This CDR3 has 15 residues. The V and J ends lost 5 bases and 4 bases, in that order; junction bases with no gene match: 9. Germline CDR1 is SGHRS and CDR2 is YFSETQ. The DNA for the CDR3 is TGCGCCAGCAGAAGTGACAGGGGGTTGGGAGAGACCCAGTACTTC. It codes for CASRSDRGLGETQYF.

V and J are TRBV11-3 and TRBJ2-3; 11 bases match TRBD2. CDR3 length: 15 residues. Per germline, CDR1 SGHNT and CDR2 YENEEA. The V gene end was trimmed by 4 bases and the J gene end by 3 bases; junction bases not matched to a gene: 3. The DNA of the CDR3 is TGTGCCAGCAGCTCGGGACTAGCGGAAACAGATACGCAGTATTTT. Its protein is CASSSGLAETDTQYF. Using reference TRBV11-3 and TRBJ2-3 for the parts outside the CDR3, the full variable domain is EAGVVQSPRYKIIEKKQPVAFWCNPISGHNTLYWYLQNLGQGPELLIRYENEEAVDDSQLPKDRFSAERLKGVDSTLKIQPAELGDSAVYLCASSSGLAETDTQYFGPGTRLTVL.

The rearrangement joins TRBV5-1 to TRBJ2-1; TRBD1 might be the D (7 bases). Germline CDR1 SGHRS, CDR2 YFSETQ. The CDR3 runs 14 residues. The V gene lost 0 bases and the J gene lost 15 bases, with 19 bases spanning the gap. The CDR3 here is CASSLGEAGQLLFF. The CDR3 DNA reads as TGCGCCAGCAGCTTGGGGGAGGCGGGACAGCTTTTGTTCTTC.

This rearrangement joins TRBV7-9 to TRBJ2-3; 10 bases line up with TRBD2. This CDR3 is built from 17 residues. J was trimmed by 5 bases and V by 3 bases; bases with no gene match: 11. Germline CDR1 SEHNR, CDR2 FQNEAQ (reference sequence). Here the CDR3 reads CASSFPPLAGVRDTQYF. For the CDR3, the DNA is TGTGCCAGCAGCTTTCCCCCCCTAGCGGGAGTGAGAGATACGCAGTATTTT.

J is TRBJ2-2 and V is TRBV5-5, with D uncertain. Per the germline V gene, CDR1 is SGHKS and CDR2 is YYEKEE (reference sequence). With 1 base removed from V and 0 bases from J, the gap between germline ends came to 10 bases. The CDR3 consists of 16 residues. In nucleotides, the CDR3 is TGTGCCAGCAGCTTGTATTCTGGAGCGAACACCGGGGAGCTGTTTTTT. Its translation is CASSLYSGANTGELFF.

The chain uses TRBV28 and TRBJ2-1; 11 bases match TRBD2. The germline V gene encodes CDR1 MDHEN and CDR2 SYDVKM. This CDR3 is built from 19 residues. With 3 bases clipped from V and 3 bases from J, the junction kept 13 bases outside the gene matches. The CDR3 DNA follows: TGTGCCAGCAGTTTCCGACTTCAACTAGCGGGAGTTGGCTACAATGAGCAGTTCTTC. This translates into CASSFRLQLAGVGYNEQFF.

This chain links TRBV24-1 with TRBJ1-4, with 11 bases that match TRBD1. The germline V gene encodes CDR1 KGHDR and CDR2 SFDVKD. The CDR3 covers 19 residues. V was pared by 7 bases and J by 6 bases, with 18 bases of the junction left unmatched. The CDR3 here is CATRRTGGYFVWTDEKLFF. In DNA, the CDR3 is TGTGCCACCAGAAGGACAGGGGGCTATTTTGTTTGGACAGATGAAAAACTGTTTTTT.

This sequence joins TRBV27 and TRBJ1-2; the match to TRBD1 covers 8 bases. This CDR3 is built from 15 residues. V shed 3 bases, J shed 1 base, and the junction held 4 bases outside the gene matches. Germline lookup yields CDR1 MNHEY and CDR2 SMNVEV (reference sequence). In DNA, the CDR3 is TGTGCCAGCAGTTTCAACAGGGGGGGTAACTATGGCTACACCTTC. It encodes CASSFNRGGNYGYTF.

This chain uses TRBV7-9 with TRBJ2-3; D may be TRBD2 (7 bases). CDR1 and CDR2 (germline): SEHNR, FQNEAQ (reference sequence). CDR3 length: 15 amino acids. Trimming removed 2 bases at V and 1 base at J, with 10 bases between. Here the CDR3 DNA reads TGTGCCAGCAGCTTACGCGGGGGCCGCACAGATACGCAGTATTTT. Its protein product is CASSLRGGRTDTQYF.

This clone was counted a single time. The chain recombines TRBV4-1 with TRBJ1-2; 8 nucleotides line up with TRBD1. CDR1 is MGHRA and CDR2 is YSYEKL in the germline V gene. Trimming at V came to 3 bases and at J to 6 bases, leaving 6 bases not matched to a gene. The length of the CDR3 is 14 residues. The DNA for the CDR3 is TGCGCCAGCAGCCATACCGGGACAGGTAATGGCTACACCTTC. Translation: CASSHTGTGNGYTF.

This sequence joins TRBV29-1 and TRBJ1-1; 10 bases fit TRBD1. CDR3 length equals 16 residues. Germline V gene data show CDR1 as SQVTM and CDR2 as ANQGSEA. Losses at the gene ends were 7 bases for V and 4 bases for J; bases not matched to a gene: 15. The CDR3 nucleotides read TGCAGCGCCTATGGGTTGGGGGACAGGGGCATCACTGAAGCTTTCTTT. Translation: CSAYGLGDRGITEAFF.

This chain links TRBV11-2 with TRBJ2-5; 7 bases line up with TRBD2. V was pared by 1 base and J by 1 base, with 9 bases of the junction left unmatched. From germline, CDR1 is SGHAT and CDR2 FQNNGV. The CDR3 spans 17 residues. CDR3 sequence reads: CASSLATGTTGQETQYF. The CDR3 DNA reads TGTGCCAGCAGCTTAGCCACTGGGACTACCGGCCAAGAGACCCAGTACTTC. Drawing the rest from reference TRBV11-2 and TRBJ2-5, the complete variable domain is EAGVAQSPRYKIIEKRQSVAFWCNPISGHATLYWYQQILGQGPKLLIQFQNNGVVDDSQLPKDRFSAERLKGVDSTLKIQPAKLEDSAVYLCASSLATGTTGQETQYFGPGTRLLVL.

The chain carries TRBV6-5 and TRBJ1-1; D perhaps matches TRBD1 (5 bases). The V gene lost 4 bases and the J gene lost 6 bases, with 18 bases spanning the gap. The CDR3 runs 15 residues. Germline CDR1 and CDR2: MNHEY and SVGAGI. DNA of the CDR3: TGTGCCAGCAGTTTCCGCCAGGGTGGCAAACCTGAAGCTTTCTTT. Protein sequence: CASSFRQGGKPEAFF.

This chain connects TRBV11-2 to TRBJ2-7, with TRBD2 matching 8 bases. This CDR3 has 16 amino acids. Trimming removed 5 bases from V and 4 bases from J; junction bases left unmatched: 13. CDR1 and CDR2 (germline): SGHAT, FQNNGV. As DNA, the CDR3 is TGTGCCAGCAGCCACCTCGGGGGGGGGCCTTTATACGAGCAGTACTTC. Amino acids: CASSHLGGGPLYEQYF.

The chain carries TRBV29-1 and TRBJ1-2; 7 positions match TRBD1. Unmatched junction bases numbered 10, after V lost 8 bases and J lost 7 bases. The CDR3 extends over 12 amino acids. The germline CDR1 and CDR2 sequences are SQVTM and ANQGSEA. DNA of the CDR3: TGCAGCACCCGACAGGGTAGGGGTGGCTACACCTTC. It is translated as CSTRQGRGGYTF.

V and J are TRBV7-6 and TRBJ2-7; D unclear. This CDR3 region has 13 residues. V was cut by 5 bases and J by 3 bases, with 11 bases left in between. Germline V gene data show CDR1 as SGHVS and CDR2 as FNYEAQ. In DNA, the CDR3 is TGTGCCAGCAGCGTAGAAAGAGACTACGAGCAGTACTTC. Its protein product is CASSVERDYEQYF.

This chain connects TRBV6-5 to TRBJ2-4; D is perhaps TRBD1 (6 bases). The CDR3 is 16 amino acids. Germline CDR1 MNHEY, CDR2 SVGAGI. Trimming shortened V by 4 bases and J by 5 bases, and 18 bases separated the two germline ends. This CDR3 is CASSLRTGTFQNIQYF. CDR3 in DNA: TGTGCCAGCAGTTTGAGGACCGGGACATTCCAAAACATTCAGTACTTC.

This chain links TRBV4-1 with TRBJ1-6; possible D gene TRBD1, 5 bases. CDR1 is MGHRA and CDR2 is YSYEKL in the germline V gene. The CDR3 runs to 16 residues. V was cut by 0 bases and J by 6 bases, with 12 bases left in between. The CDR3 sequence is CASSQEEVRANSPLHF. DNA for the CDR3: TGCGCCAGCAGCCAAGAAGAAGTCAGGGCTAATTCACCCCTCCACTTT.

The chain carries TRBV7-6 and TRBJ1-2; D is undetermined. V lost 4 bases, J lost 8 bases, and 14 bases lay in between. This CDR3 comprises 13 residues. The germline gives CDR1 SGHVS, CDR2 FNYEAQ. CDR3: CASSSSVGRGYTF. Written as DNA, the CDR3 is TGTGCCAGCAGCTCCTCGGTTGGGAGGGGCTACACCTTC.

This clone was recorded only once. The V gene is TRBV7-2, the J gene TRBJ1-4; 12 bases fit TRBD1. CDR1 and CDR2 (germline): SGHTA, FQGNSA. Trimming took 3 bases from V and 10 from J; bases not matched to a gene: 6. This CDR3 has 15 residues. CDR3 residues: CASSFPGQGAGKLFF. CDR3 coding DNA: TGTGCCAGCAGCTTCCCGGGACAGGGGGCAGGAAAACTGTTTTTT.

The rearrangement joins TRBV5-8 to TRBJ2-7; a possible D gene is TRBD1 (5 bases). The CDR3 runs to 14 residues. The germline gives CDR1 SGHTS, CDR2 YDEGEE. V dropped 2 bases and J dropped 5 bases, with 14 bases sitting between them. The CDR3 here is CASSLPGKVHEQYF. The CDR3 DNA reads as TGTGCCAGCAGCTTACCAGGGAAGGTACACGAGCAGTACTTC.